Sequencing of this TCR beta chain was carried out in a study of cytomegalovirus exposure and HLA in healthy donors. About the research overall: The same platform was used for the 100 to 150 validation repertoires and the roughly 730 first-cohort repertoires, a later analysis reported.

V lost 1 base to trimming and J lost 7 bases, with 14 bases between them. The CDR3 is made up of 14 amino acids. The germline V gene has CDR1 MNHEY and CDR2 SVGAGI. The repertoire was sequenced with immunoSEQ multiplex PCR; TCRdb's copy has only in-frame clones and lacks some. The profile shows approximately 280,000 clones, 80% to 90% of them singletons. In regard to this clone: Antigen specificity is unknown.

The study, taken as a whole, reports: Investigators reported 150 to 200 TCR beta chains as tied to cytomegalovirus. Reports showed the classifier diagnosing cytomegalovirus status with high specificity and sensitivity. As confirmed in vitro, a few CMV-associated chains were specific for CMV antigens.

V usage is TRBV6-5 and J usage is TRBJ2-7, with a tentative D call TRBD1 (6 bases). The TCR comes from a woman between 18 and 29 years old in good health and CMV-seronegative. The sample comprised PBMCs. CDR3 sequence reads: CASSYFGQWGEQYF. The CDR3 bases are TGTGCCAGCAGTTACTTCGGACAGTGGGGAGAGCAGTACTTC.